The 23 T cell receptor beta chains given below trace back to one sample, sequenced in a study of cytomegalovirus exposure and HLA in healthy donors. PCR amplification relied on 60 Vbeta primers (plus 13 Jbeta primers). Libraries were prepared by immunoSEQ multiplex PCR; TCRdb keeps only in-frame clonotypes and omits some of them. This sample's table reports roughly 80,000 clones. The source material was PBMCs. The receptors were gathered from a man aged 45-65 years in good health and CMV-seronegative.

CDR3 residues: CASSLGDSRYEKLFF. The CDR3 region has the DNA TGTGCCAGCAGCTTAGGGGACAGTCGTTATGAAAAACTGTTTTTT. The V call is TRBV7-2, the J call TRBJ1-4; 7 bases fit TRBD1. Germline CDR1 and CDR2: SGHTA and FQGNSA. CDR3 length: 15 amino acids. Trimming took 1 base from V and 6 from J; bases not matched to a gene: 5.

Here the CDR3 DNA reads TGTGCCAGCAGCCTGGGTCGCGGGGGGGAAGAGACCCAGTACTTC. Its translation: CASSLGRGGEETQYF. The chain joins TRBV9 to TRBJ2-5; 9 bases agree with TRBD2. This CDR3 has 15 amino acids. CDR1 is SGDLS, CDR2 YYNGEE, per germline. The J segment lost 3 bases and the V segment lost 4 bases, leaving 7 bases of the junction unmatched.

This sequence joins TRBV7-9 and TRBJ1-6, with TRBD1 identical over 10 bases. The CDR3 spans 14 residues. The V gene end was trimmed by 4 bases and the J gene end by 11 bases; junction bases not matched to a gene: 5. Per the germline V gene, CDR1 is SEHNR and CDR2 is FQNEAQ (reference sequence). CDR3 nucleotide sequence: TGTGCCAGCAGCTCGGGACAGGGGTTGACACCCCTCCACTTT. Encoded protein: CASSSGQGLTPLHF.

V and J are TRBV11-3 and TRBJ2-5; 9 bases agree with TRBD2. There are 17 residues in the CDR3. Losses at the gene ends were 5 bases for V and 4 bases for J; bases not matched to a gene: 14. Germline values: CDR1 SGHNT, CDR2 YENEEA. CDR3 coding DNA: TGTGCCAGCAGCCCCGGGTCAGGCGGGGGGGACAGAGAGACCCAGTACTTC. Protein product: CASSPGSGGGDRETQYF. Based on the CDR3 plus reference TRBV11-3 and TRBJ2-5, the full variable domain is EAGVVQSPRYKIIEKKQPVAFWCNPISGHNTLYWYLQNLGQGPELLIRYENEEAVDDSQLPKDRFSAERLKGVDSTLKIQPAELGDSAVYLCASSPGSGGGDRETQYFGPGTRLLVL.

This chain connects TRBV5-1 to TRBJ1-1; possible D gene TRBD1, 6 bases. V dropped 2 bases and J dropped 7 bases, with 9 bases sitting between them. The CDR3 runs to 12 residues. Germline values: CDR1 SGHRS, CDR2 YFSETQ. This CDR3 reads CASSFTGLEAFF. Here the CDR3 DNA reads TGCGCCAGCAGCTTCACAGGGCTTGAAGCTTTCTTT. The variable domain in full, with the rest retrieved from reference TRBV5-1 and TRBJ1-1, is KAGVTQTPRYLIKTRGQQVTLSCSPISGHRSVSWYQQTPGQGLQFLFEYFSETQRNKGNFPGRFSGRQFSNSRSEMNVSTLELGDSALYLCASSFTGLEAFFGQGTRLTVV.

The CDR3 nucleotides read TGTGCCAGCTCACCACTACAGGGGTCCACAGATACGCAGTATTTT. It encodes CASSPLQGSTDTQYF. The chain recombines TRBV18 with TRBJ2-3; 7 bases match TRBD1. V shed 1 base and J 2 bases; nucleotides not matched to a gene: 3. The CDR3 length is 15 residues. CDR1 KGHSH and CDR2 LQKENI come from the germline V gene.

This clone is labeled medium-sized based on frequency. V is TRBV7-6 and J is TRBJ1-2, with 8 bases aligning to TRBD1. The CDR3 covers 14 residues. Germline V gives CDR1 SGHVS, CDR2 FNYEAQ. Trimming took 5 bases from V and 4 from J; bases not matched to a gene: 6. The CDR3 loop reads CASSPMDRVYGYTF. For the CDR3, the DNA is TGTGCCAGCAGCCCAATGGACAGGGTCTATGGCTACACCTTC.

The chain joins TRBV19 to TRBJ2-2, with D tentatively TRBD2 (6 bases). In germline, CDR1 is LNHDA, CDR2 SQIVND (reference sequence). This CDR3 is built from 14 residues. Trimming cost V 7 bases and J 7 bases, with 16 bases left between them. CDR3 protein: CASNSGVIDGELFF. CDR3 in DNA: TGTGCCAGTAATTCGGGGGTAATTGACGGGGAGCTGTTTTTT.

V is TRBV5-1 and J is TRBJ2-1; 8 nucleotides align to TRBD1. The germline V gene encodes CDR1 SGHRS and CDR2 YFSETQ. The CDR3 extends over 13 amino acids. V shed 2 bases, J shed 8 bases, and the junction held 3 bases outside the gene matches. The CDR3 DNA is TGCGCCAGCAGCTTCCAGGGGGCCGATGAGCAGTTCTTC. This translates into CASSFQGADEQFF.

J is TRBJ2-2 and V is TRBV14, with 7 bases fitting TRBD2. V lost 2 bases and J lost 3; bases outside the gene matches: 6. This CDR3 is 16 amino acids long. Germline loops: CDR1 SGHDN, CDR2 FVKESK. The CDR3 DNA reads TGTGCCAGCAGCCAAATTCCCCTAGCGGACACCGGGGAGCTGTTTTTT. This gives the protein CASSQIPLADTGELFF.

This chain connects TRBV7-9 to TRBJ1-2; 10 bases are a match to TRBD1. The CDR3 has 16 amino acids. CDR1 and CDR2 (germline): SEHNR, FQNEAQ (reference sequence). After removal of 5 bases from V and 3 bases from J, the junction contained 9 bases not matched to a gene. The DNA of the CDR3 is TGTGCCAGCAGCGCCACGCGACAGGGGGCCTACTATGGCTACACCTTC. It specifies CASSATRQGAYYGYTF.

This chain uses TRBV29-1 with TRBJ1-2; 9 bases line up with TRBD1. CDR1 is SQVTM, CDR2 ANQGSEA, per germline. With 1 base clipped from V and 2 bases from J, the junction kept 5 bases outside the gene matches. CDR3 length equals 15 residues. CDR3 sequence reads: CSVEVRQGGNYGYTF. The DNA for the CDR3 is TGCAGCGTTGAAGTCCGACAGGGGGGCAACTATGGCTACACCTTC.

The chain has TRBV19 and TRBJ2-7; 13 nucleotides match TRBD2. The germline gives CDR1 LNHDA, CDR2 SQIVND (reference sequence). V dropped 5 bases and J dropped 1; count of bases not matched to a gene: 2. The CDR3 is 15 residues long. CDR3 sequence: CASSRTSGGSYEQYF. CDR3 in DNA: TGTGCCAGTAGTCGGACTAGCGGGGGTTCCTACGAGCAGTACTTC.

V usage is TRBV6-1 and J usage is TRBJ1-1; tentative D call: TRBD1 (6 bases). The ends were cut back, 5 bases at V and 7 bases at J, with 17 bases in the middle. The CDR3 contains 14 residues. In germline, CDR1 is MNHNS, CDR2 SASEGT. CDR3 DNA: TGTGCCAGCAGTCCATCCCCAGGGGCCTATGAAGCTTTCTTT. This codes for CASSPSPGAYEAFF.

The V and J genes are TRBV27 and TRBJ1-2, with 10 bases aligning to TRBD1. With 3 bases clipped from V and 3 bases from J, the junction kept 4 bases outside the gene matches. The length of the CDR3 is 15 residues. Germline loops: CDR1 MNHEY, CDR2 SMNVEV (reference sequence). CDR3 sequence reads: CASSFHGTGDYGYTF. The CDR3 DNA sequence: TGTGCCAGCAGTTTCCACGGGACAGGGGACTATGGCTACACCTTC.

This CDR3 is CSGGTAHNEKLFF. The CDR3 bases are TGCAGCGGCGGGACAGCACATAATGAAAAACTGTTTTTT. The chain links TRBV29-1 to TRBJ1-4, with 7 bases matching TRBD1. In germline, CDR1 is SQVTM, CDR2 ANQGSEA. With V trimmed by 7 bases and J by 4 bases, 6 bases remained unmatched. The CDR3 has 13 amino acids.

The chain combines TRBV5-6 with TRBJ2-7; 9 nucleotides align to TRBD1. This CDR3 is 14 amino acids long. Germline CDR1 SGHDT, CDR2 YYEEEE. V lost 4 bases, J lost 6 bases, and 8 bases stayed unmatched. The CDR3 region is CASSPGTGYSEQYF. The CDR3 DNA follows: TGTGCCAGCAGCCCCGGGACAGGGTACAGCGAGCAGTACTTC.

The rearrangement uses TRBV29-1 and TRBJ1-5, with TRBD1 matching over 12 bases. CDR1 is SQVTM, CDR2 ANQGSEA, per germline. Trimming removed 6 bases from V and 1 base from J; junction bases left unmatched: 7. The CDR3 is made up of 16 amino acids. CDR3 residues: CSVSGTGGASNQPQHF. The CDR3 nucleotides read TGCAGCGTGTCTGGGACAGGGGGCGCCAGCAATCAGCCCCAGCATTTT.

The rearrangement joins TRBV6-5 to TRBJ2-7; 11 bases are shared with TRBD1. CDR3 length: 16 amino acids. Germline CDR1 and CDR2: MNHEY and SVGAGI. V lost 1 base to trimming and J lost 2 bases; unmatched junction nucleotides: 4. CDR3: CASSYYPGQGAYEQYF. CDR3 DNA sequence: TGTGCCAGCAGTTACTACCCGGGACAGGGGGCCTACGAGCAGTACTTC.

V usage is TRBV4-3 and J usage is TRBJ1-2, with 10 bases identical to TRBD1. V lost 2 bases to trimming and J lost 7 bases; unmatched junction nucleotides: 7. CDR1 and CDR2 from the germline V gene are LGHNA and YSLEER. The CDR3 sequence is 15 residues long. CDR3: CASSQPGTGVSGYTF. The CDR3 DNA reads TGCGCCAGCAGCCAACCCGGGACAGGGGTCTCTGGCTACACCTTC.

The gene calls are TRBV5-4 and TRBJ2-7; D might be TRBD1 (6 bases). Between the trimmed V and J ends, which lost 4 bases and 7 bases, there was a span of 15 bases. The germline gives CDR1 SGHNT, CDR2 YYREEE (reference sequence). The CDR3 has 13 amino acids. Written as DNA, the CDR3 is TGTGCCAGCAGCCTACAGGGTTCGTGGGAGCAGTACTTC. Translated, it gives CASSLQGSWEQYF.

The rearrangement links TRBV2 to TRBJ1-3, with 7 bases fitting TRBD1. This CDR3 region has 17 residues. Germline CDR1 is SNHLY and CDR2 is FYNNEI. Losses at the gene ends were 5 bases for V and 4 bases for J; bases not matched to a gene: 14. The DNA for the CDR3 is TGTGCCAGCAGTCCTTCCGGACAGGCGCCGTTCGGAAACACCATATATTTT. Translated: CASSPSGQAPFGNTIYF.

For the CDR3, the DNA is TGTGCCAGCAGCGCCCCACAGGGATCCACCATATATTTT. Protein sequence: CASSAPQGSTIYF. The chain carries TRBV9 and TRBJ1-3; tentative D call: TRBD1 (6 bases). Germline V CDR1 and CDR2: SGDLS, YYNGEE. There are 13 residues in the CDR3. Trimming removed 3 bases from V and 9 bases from J, with 13 bases in between.